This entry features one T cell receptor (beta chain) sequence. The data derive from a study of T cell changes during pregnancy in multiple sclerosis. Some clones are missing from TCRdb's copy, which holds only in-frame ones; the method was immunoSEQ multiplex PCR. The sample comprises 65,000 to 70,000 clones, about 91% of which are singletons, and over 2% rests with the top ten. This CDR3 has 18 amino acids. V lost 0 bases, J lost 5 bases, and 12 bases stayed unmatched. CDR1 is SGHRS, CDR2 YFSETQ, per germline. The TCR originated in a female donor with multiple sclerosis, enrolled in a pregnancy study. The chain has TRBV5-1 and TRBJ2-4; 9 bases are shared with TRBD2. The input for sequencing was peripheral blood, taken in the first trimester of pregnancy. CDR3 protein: CASSLADSSGRRENIQYF. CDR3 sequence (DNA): TGCGCCAGCAGCTTGGCCGATAGCAGCGGGAGGAGGGAAAACATTCAGTACTTC.